This T cell receptor (beta chain) derives from a study of T-cell reconstitution after alpha-beta-depleted transplantation in children. Unique molecular identifiers were incorporated when the TCRbeta library was constructed. MiXCR, applied by TCRdb to the PCR reads, yields one record per CDR3 protein. The table shows almost 600,000 distinct CDR3 sequences, with roughly a quarter occurring only once. This CDR3 is built from 15 residues. The germline V and J ends were trimmed by 0 bases and 6 bases, with 13 bases remaining between them. The germline V gene has CDR1 MNHEY and CDR2 SVGAGI. This clonotype has just a few counts.

The input for sequencing was PBMCs, taken before TCRalphabeta/CD19-depleted stem cell transplant. This TCR derives from a boy under two years old with Wiskott-Aldrich syndrome, due to receive a stem cell transplant. The chain carries TRBV6-5 and TRBJ2-3, with no clear D. This chain's CDR3 is CASSYSPVLDDTQYF. The CDR3 DNA follows: TGTGCCAGCAGTTACTCCCCGGTGCTAGACGATACGCAGTATTTT.